This TCR beta chain was sequenced in a study of cytomegalovirus exposure and HLA in healthy donors. In regard to this clone: Its antigen is unknown.

The CDR3 contains 14 residues. Germline V gene sequence: CDR1 LGHNA, CDR2 YNFKEQ. J lost 11 bases, V lost 0 bases, and 4 bases had no gene match. Vbeta (60) and Jbeta (13) primers were used in the PCR. Generated by immunoSEQ multiplex PCR, the TCRdb table keeps only in-frame clones and is missing some. The sample contains 150,000 to 200,000 clones, roughly 79% of which appear only once. Overall study results and limits: Later analysis showed TCR association rates varying by HLA locus, highest for DRB1 and lowest for HLA-C. There were some public TCRs occurring in many donors, but most TCR sequences were rare.

The sequencing sample was made of PBMCs. J is TRBJ1-1 and V is TRBV4-2; 12 positions match TRBD1. This receptor was obtained from a woman aged 40-49 years in good health and CMV-seronegative. The CDR3, as DNA: TGTGCCAGCAGCCAAGACATGGGACAGGGGGCGGCTTTCTTT. Protein sequence: CASSQDMGQGAAFF.